This T cell receptor (beta chain) was recovered during a study of blood T cell repertoires in COVID-19. At the level of the study: Sample material is recorded as cDNA or gDNA derived from T cells, B-cell-depleted T cells, or PBMCs.

As handled by the study authors: Amplification from reference gene primers served as the basis for estimated nucleated cell counts. The protocol was immunoSEQ multiplex PCR, while the TCRdb copy is restricted to in-frame clones and leaves out a portion. That table is the source of V, J and clone size, and D and trimming were worked out from the DNA. The sample has hundreds of thousands of clones, 90% seen once. This CDR3 spans 14 amino acids. V gave up 3 bases and J gave up 0 bases, with 9 bases separating them. Germline V CDR1 and CDR2: SGDLS, YYNGEE. The rearrangement links TRBV9 to TRBJ1-1; possible D gene TRBD1, 5 bases. The sample taken for sequencing was PBMCs or T cells enriched from blood (not recorded which). The source is a woman aged 18 to 35 with acute COVID-19. The DNA for the CDR3 is TGTGCCAGCAGCGCCGGACACCTGAACACTGAAGCTTTCTTT. Translated, it gives CASSAGHLNTEAFF.